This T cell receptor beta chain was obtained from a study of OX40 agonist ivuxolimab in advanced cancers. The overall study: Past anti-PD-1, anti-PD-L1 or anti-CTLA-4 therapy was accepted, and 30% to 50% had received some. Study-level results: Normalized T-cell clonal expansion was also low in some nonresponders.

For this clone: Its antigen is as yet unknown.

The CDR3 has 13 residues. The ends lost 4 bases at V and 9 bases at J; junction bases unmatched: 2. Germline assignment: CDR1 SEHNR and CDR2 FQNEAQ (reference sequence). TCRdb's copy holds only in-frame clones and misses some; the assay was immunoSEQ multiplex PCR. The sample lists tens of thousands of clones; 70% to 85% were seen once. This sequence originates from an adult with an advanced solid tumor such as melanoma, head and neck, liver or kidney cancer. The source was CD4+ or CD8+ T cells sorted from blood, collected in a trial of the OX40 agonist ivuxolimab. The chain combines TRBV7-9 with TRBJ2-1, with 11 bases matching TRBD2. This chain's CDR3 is CASSYSGGGEQFF. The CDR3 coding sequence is TGTGCCAGCAGCTATAGCGGGGGGGGTGAGCAGTTCTTC.